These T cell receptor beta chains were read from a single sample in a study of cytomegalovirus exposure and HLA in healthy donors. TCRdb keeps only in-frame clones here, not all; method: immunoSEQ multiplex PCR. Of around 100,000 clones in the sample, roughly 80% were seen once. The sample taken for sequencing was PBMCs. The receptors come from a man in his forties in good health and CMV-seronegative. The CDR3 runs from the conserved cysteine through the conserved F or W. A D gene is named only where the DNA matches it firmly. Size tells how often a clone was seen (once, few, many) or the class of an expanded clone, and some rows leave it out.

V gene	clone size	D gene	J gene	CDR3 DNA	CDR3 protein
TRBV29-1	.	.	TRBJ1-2	TGCAGCGTTGAACACGGAGCTAACTATGGCTACACCTTC	CSVEHGANYGYTF
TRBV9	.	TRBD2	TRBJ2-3	TGTGCCAGCAGCGTGCTAGCGGGCAGCACAGATACGCAGTATTTT	CASSVLAGSTDTQYF
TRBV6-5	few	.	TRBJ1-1	TGTGCCAGCAGGCAACAGGGCCGGAACACTGAAGCTTTCTTT	CASRQQGRNTEAFF
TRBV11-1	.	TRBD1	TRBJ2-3	TGTGCCAGCAGCCCTGGGACAGGGGGTTCAGATACGCAGTATTTT	CASSPGTGGSDTQYF
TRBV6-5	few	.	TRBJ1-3	TGTGCCAGCAGGATGGACGGGAGCTCTGGAAACACCATATATTTT	CASRMDGSSGNTIYF
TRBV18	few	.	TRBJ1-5	TGTGCCAGCTCACCAAGCCGATATAGCAATCAGCCCCAGCATTTT	CASSPSRYSNQPQHF
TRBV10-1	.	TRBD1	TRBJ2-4	TGCGCCAGCAGTGGAGGGGGCGCCGCCAAAAACATTCAGTACTTC	CASSGGGAAKNIQYF
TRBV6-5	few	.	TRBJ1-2	TGTGCCAGCAGTCCCGGGACAATGAGCTATGGCTACACCTTC	CASSPGTMSYGYTF
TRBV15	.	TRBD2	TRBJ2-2	TGTGCCACCAGCAGGCCCTGGCGGGGGGCCAACACCGGGGAGCTGTTTTTT	CATSRPWRGANTGELFF
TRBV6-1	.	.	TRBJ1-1	TGTGCCAGCAGTGAAGTTAGGGGGAAGGTGAACACTGAAGCTTTCTTT	CASSEVRGKVNTEAFF
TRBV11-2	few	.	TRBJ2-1	TGTGCCAGCAGCTTAGAGCAGCGACAGCAGTTCTTC	CASSLEQRQQFF
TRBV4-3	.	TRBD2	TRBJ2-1	TGCGCCAGCAGCCCGAGCGGGGGGACCTACAATGAGCAGTTCTTC	CASSPSGGTYNEQFF
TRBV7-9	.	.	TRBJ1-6	TGTTCCAGCAGCCGAGATAATTCACCCCTCCACTTT	CSSSRDNSPLHF
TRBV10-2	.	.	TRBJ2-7	TGCGCCAGCAGCTCCCCCGGGGAGGTGGTCGAGCAGTACTTC	CASSSPGEVVEQYF
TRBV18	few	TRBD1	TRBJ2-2	TGTGCCAGCTCACCGCGACAGGGCACCGGGGAGCTGTTTTTT	CASSPRQGTGELFF
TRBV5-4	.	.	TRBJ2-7	TGTGCCAGCAGCTTGGCTAGTCGCGGCGAGCAGTACTTC	CASSLASRGEQYF
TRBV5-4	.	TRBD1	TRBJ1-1	TGTGCCAGCAGCACCGGACAGGGGGGCTCTCTGAACACTGAAGCTTTCTTT	CASSTGQGGSLNTEAFF
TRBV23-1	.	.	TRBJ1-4	TGCGCCAGCAGAGTTGACCCCAGGGTGGTGGAAAAACTGTTTTTT	CASRVDPRVVEKLFF
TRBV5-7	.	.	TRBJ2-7	TGTGCCAGCAGCTTGGAGTCCCACAGGGAAAGGGTTACCTACGAGCAGTACTTC	CASSLESHRERVTYEQYF
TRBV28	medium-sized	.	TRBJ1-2	TGTGCCACCCTTTCCCACGAGACAGTCCTTTATGGCTACACCTTC	CATLSHETVLYGYTF
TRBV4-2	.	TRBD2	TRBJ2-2	TGTGCCAGCAGCCACGGACTAGCGGGGGGCGCCGGGGAGCTGTTTTTT	CASSHGLAGGAGELFF
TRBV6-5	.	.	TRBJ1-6	TGTGCCAGCAGCGCAGCGGGGGTGGTGTCACCCCTCCACTTT	CASSAAGVVSPLHF
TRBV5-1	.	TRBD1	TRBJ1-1	TGCGCCAGCAGCTTGGGAGACAGGGCGTGGACTGAAGCTTTCTTT	CASSLGDRAWTEAFF
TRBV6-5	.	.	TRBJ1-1	TGTGCCAGCAGTTACAGGGCAGGGGAAGCTTTCTTT	CASSYRAGEAFF
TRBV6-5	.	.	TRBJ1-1	TGTGCCAGCAGTTACTCTACGCAGGGTGGCACTGAAGCTTTCTTT	CASSYSTQGGTEAFF
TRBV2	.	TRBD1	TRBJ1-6	TGTGCCAGCAGTGGGGCGACAGGGTTCTATAATTCACCCCTCCACTTT	CASSGATGFYNSPLHF
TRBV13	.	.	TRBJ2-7	TGTGCCAGCAGCCCGCGTCCAGTGGCCGGGGAGCAGTACTTC	CASSPRPVAGEQYF
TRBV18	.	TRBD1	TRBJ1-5	TGTGCCAGCTCACAATCCAGGGGGCTAGGCCAGCCCCAGCATTTT	CASSQSRGLGQPQHF
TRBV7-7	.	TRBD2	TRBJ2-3	TGTGCCAGCAGCTTAGGGACTAGCGCAGATACGCAGTATTTT	CASSLGTSADTQYF
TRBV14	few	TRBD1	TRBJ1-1	TGTGCCAGCAGCCAACTTACAGGGGCGGGAAACACTGAAGCTTTCTTT	CASSQLTGAGNTEAFF
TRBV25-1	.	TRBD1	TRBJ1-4	TGTGCCAGCACGGGACAGGGGAACGAAAAACTGTTTTTT	CASTGQGNEKLFF
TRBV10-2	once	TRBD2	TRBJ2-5	TGCGCCAGCAGTGCTCTAGCGGGGGGGGGAAAGGAGACCCAGTACTTC	CASSALAGGGKETQYF
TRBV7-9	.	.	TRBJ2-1	TGTGCCAGCAGCCCACCATACAGCTCCAATGAGCAGTTCTTC	CASSPPYSSNEQFF
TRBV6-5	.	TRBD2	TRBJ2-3	TGTGCCAGCAGTGACTCCACTAGCGGGGGAGGTACGCAGTATTTT	CASSDSTSGGGTQYF
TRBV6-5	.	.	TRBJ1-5	TGTGCCAGCAGTAACACCAGGGTTCAGCCCCAGCATTTT	CASSNTRVQPQHF
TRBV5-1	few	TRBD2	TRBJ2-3	TGCGCCAGCAGCCAGGGACTAGCGGGCGTAGATACGCAGTATTTT	CASSQGLAGVDTQYF
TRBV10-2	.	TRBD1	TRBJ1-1	TGCGCCAGCAGTTGGGACAGGACTGAAGCTTTCTTT	CASSWDRTEAFF